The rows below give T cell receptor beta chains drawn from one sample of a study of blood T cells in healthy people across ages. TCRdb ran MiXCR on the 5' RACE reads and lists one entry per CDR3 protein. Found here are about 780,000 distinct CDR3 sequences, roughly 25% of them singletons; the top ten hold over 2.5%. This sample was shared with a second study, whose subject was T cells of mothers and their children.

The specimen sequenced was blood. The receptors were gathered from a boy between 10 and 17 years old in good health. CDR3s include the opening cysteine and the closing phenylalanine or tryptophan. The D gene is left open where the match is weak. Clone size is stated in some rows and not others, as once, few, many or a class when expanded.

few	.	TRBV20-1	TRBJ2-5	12	CSAPGLQETQYF	TGCAGTGCCCCGGGACTGCAAGAGACCCAGTACTTC
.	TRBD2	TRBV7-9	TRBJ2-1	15	CASSPPSGGANEQFF	TGTGCCAGCAGCCCACCTAGCGGGGGGGCGAATGAGCAGTTCTTC
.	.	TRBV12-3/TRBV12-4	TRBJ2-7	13	CASSPARSGEQYF	TGTGCCAGCAGCCCCGCCCGGTCGGGCGAGCAGTACTTC
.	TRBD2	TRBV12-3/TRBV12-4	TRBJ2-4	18	CANPHHVTSGGAKNIQYF	TGTGCCAACCCTCACCATGTGACTAGCGGGGGAGCCAAAAACATTCAGTACTTC
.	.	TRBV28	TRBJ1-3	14	CASSSQPGLNTIYF	TGTGCCAGCAGTTCCCAGCCTGGATTGAACACCATATATTTT
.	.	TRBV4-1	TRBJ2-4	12	CASSGPANIQYF	TGCGCCAGCAGTGGACCTGCAAACATTCAGTACTTC
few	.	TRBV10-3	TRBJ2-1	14	CAISGVAVYNEQFF	TGTGCCATCAGTGGGGTAGCGGTTTACAATGAGCAGTTCTTC
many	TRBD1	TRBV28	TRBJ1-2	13	CASSPTGSYGYTF	TGTGCCAGCAGCCCGACAGGGTCCTATGGCTACACCTTC
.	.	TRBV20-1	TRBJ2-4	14	CSAGLGVGKNIQYF	TGCAGTGCGGGGCTCGGGGTCGGCAAAAACATTCAGTACTTC
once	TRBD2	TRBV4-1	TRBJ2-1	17	CASSLRLAGTAYNEQFF	TGCGCCAGCAGCCTCAGACTAGCGGGGACCGCCTACAATGAGCAGTTCTTC
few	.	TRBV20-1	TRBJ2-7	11	CSVGVPREQYF	TGCAGCGTGGGGGTTCCCCGGGAGCAGTACTTC
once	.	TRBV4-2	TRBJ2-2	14	CASSRTTNAGELFF	TGTGCCAGCAGCCGCACGACCAACGCCGGGGAGCTGTTTTTT
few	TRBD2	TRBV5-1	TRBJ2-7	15	CASSLDSGNSYEQYF	TGCGCCAGCAGCTTGGACAGCGGGAACTCCTACGAGCAGTACTTC
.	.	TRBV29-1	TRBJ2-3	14	CSVERDTGTDTQYF	TGCAGCGTTGAACGGGACACGGGCACAGATACGCAGTATTTT
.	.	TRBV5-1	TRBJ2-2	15	CASSLDGSGAGELFF	TGCGCCAGCAGCTTGGACGGTAGTGGGGCCGGGGAGCTGTTTTTT
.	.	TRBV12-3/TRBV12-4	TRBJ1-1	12	CASSLVGSAAFF	TGTGCCAGCAGTTTAGTCGGGAGCGCGGCTTTCTTT
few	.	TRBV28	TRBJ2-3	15	CASKFARANTDTQYF	TGTGCCAGCAAGTTCGCACGGGCAAATACAGATACGCAGTATTTT
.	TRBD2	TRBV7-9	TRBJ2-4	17	CASSPPGGLLAKNIQYF	TGTGCCAGCAGCCCCCCCGGGGGGTTACTAGCCAAAAACATTCAGTACTTC
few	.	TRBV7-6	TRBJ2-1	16	CASSPPPGTALIEQFF	TGTGCCAGCAGCCCACCTCCCGGGACTGCGCTCATTGAGCAGTTCTTC
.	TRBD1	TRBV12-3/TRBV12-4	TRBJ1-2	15	CASSLTQQGASGYTF	TGTGCCAGCAGTTTAACTCAACAGGGGGCTAGTGGCTACACCTTC
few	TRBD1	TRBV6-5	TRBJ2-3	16	CASTINPTGGTDTQYF	TGTGCCAGCACAATCAATCCGACAGGGGGCACAGATACGCAGTATTTT
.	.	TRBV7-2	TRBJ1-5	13	CASSLMRMGPQHF	TGTGCCAGCAGCTTAATGAGAATGGGGCCCCAGCATTTT
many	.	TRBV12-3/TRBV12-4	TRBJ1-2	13	CASSSFLFQGYTF	TGTGCCAGCAGCTCTTTTCTCTTTCAAGGCTACACCTTC
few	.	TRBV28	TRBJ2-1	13	CASRDFARNEQFF	TGTGCCAGCAGGGACTTCGCGAGGAATGAGCAGTTCTTC
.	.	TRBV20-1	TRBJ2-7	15	CSARGRDHLDYEQYF	TGCAGTGCTAGGGGCCGGGACCACCTGGACTACGAGCAGTACTTC
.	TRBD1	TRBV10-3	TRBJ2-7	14	CAITRGQGAYEQYF	TGTGCCATCACCAGGGGACAGGGGGCCTACGAGCAGTACTTC
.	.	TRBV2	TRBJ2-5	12	CASSFWKETQYF	TGTGCCAGCAGTTTCTGGAAAGAGACCCAGTACTTC
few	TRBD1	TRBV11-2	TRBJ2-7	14	CASSTETGADEQYF	TGTGCCAGCAGCACCGAGACAGGGGCCGACGAGCAGTACTTC
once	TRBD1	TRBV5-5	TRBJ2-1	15	CASSRDRGHRNEQFF	TGTGCCAGCAGCAGAGACAGGGGGCATCGAAATGAGCAGTTCTTC
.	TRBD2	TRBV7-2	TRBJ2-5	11	CASSLQTSLDF	TGTGCCAGCAGCCTCCAGACTAGCTTGGACTTC
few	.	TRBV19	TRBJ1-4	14	CASRRAGSNEKLFF	TGTGCCAGTAGACGGGCAGGGTCTAATGAAAAACTGTTTTTT
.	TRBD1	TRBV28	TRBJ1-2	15	CASSTTGTDNYGYTF	TGTGCCAGCAGTACCACCGGGACAGACAACTATGGCTACACCTTC
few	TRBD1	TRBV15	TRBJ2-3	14	CATSKGQGTDTQYF	TGTGCCACCAGCAAAGGACAGGGGACAGATACGCAGTATTTT
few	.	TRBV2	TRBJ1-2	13	CASSDTALRGYTF	TGTGCCAGCAGTGATACAGCGCTTCGCGGCTACACCTTC